What follows are 14 T cell receptor beta chains derived from one specimen sequenced in a study of T cell changes during pregnancy in multiple sclerosis. Assay used: immunoSEQ multiplex PCR; TCRdb lists only in-frame clones, some missing. The repertoire holds approximately 42,000 clones, with around 84% as singletons. The starting material was CD4+ T cells from peripheral blood mononuclear cells, obtained before pregnancy. The receptors shown here come from a female donor with multiple sclerosis, enrolled in a pregnancy study.

V is TRBV19 and J is TRBJ1-1; D gene unclear. The CDR3 runs 13 residues. V was cut by 5 bases and J by 4 bases, with 11 bases left in between. Germline V gene data show CDR1 as LNHDA and CDR2 as SQIVND (reference sequence). CDR3 region: CASSLQESTEAFF. As DNA, the CDR3 is TGTGCCAGTAGTCTCCAGGAAAGCACTGAAGCTTTCTTT.

V and J are TRBV4-3 and TRBJ1-1, with no clear D. V was pared by 0 bases and J by 1 base, with 24 bases between. CDR1 is LGHNA, CDR2 YSLEER, per germline. This CDR3 has 20 residues. CDR3 DNA: TGCGCCAGCAGCCAAGATTGGCTCGGTATCGGGAGGGATTCGAACACTGAAGCTTTCTTT. This translates into CASSQDWLGIGRDSNTEAFF.

The chain is built from TRBV6-1 and TRBJ1-3; D is perhaps TRBD1 (6 bases). This CDR3 spans 15 amino acids. V lost 3 bases and J 0 bases, leaving 9 bases between the germline ends. Germline values: CDR1 MNHNS, CDR2 SASEGT. The DNA for the CDR3 is TGTGCCAGCAGTGACCCCAGGGGCTCTGGAAACACCATATATTTT. Its translation: CASSDPRGSGNTIYF.

The chain uses TRBV9 and TRBJ2-1; TRBD2 agrees at 10 bases. The CDR3 runs to 13 residues. The germline V gene has CDR1 SGDLS and CDR2 YYNGEE. The V and J ends lost 4 bases and 10 bases, in that order; junction bases with no gene match: 5. The CDR3 sequence is CASSTGLAREQFF. The DNA for the CDR3 is TGTGCCAGCAGCACGGGACTAGCGCGGGAGCAGTTCTTC.

This sequence joins TRBV19 and TRBJ2-2; TRBD2 agrees at 9 bases. With 6 bases clipped from V and 6 bases from J, the junction kept 8 bases outside the gene matches. This CDR3 is 15 amino acids long. From germline, CDR1 is LNHDA and CDR2 SQIVND (reference sequence). The DNA for the CDR3 is TGTGCCAGTAGCAGTCCGGGACTAGCCCCCGGGGAGCTGTTTTTT. Its translation is CASSSPGLAPGELFF. Drawing the rest from reference TRBV19 and TRBJ2-2, the complete variable domain is DGGITQSPKYLFRKEGQNVTLSCEQNLNHDAMYWYRQDPGQGLRLIYYSQIVNDFQKGDIAEGYSVSREKKESFPLTVTSAQKNPTAFYLCASSSPGLAPGELFFGEGSRLTVL.

V is TRBV5-1 and J is TRBJ2-6; 7 nucleotides align to TRBD2. V shed 1 base, J shed 3 bases, and the junction held 7 bases outside the gene matches. The CDR3 loop spans 17 amino acids. CDR1 is SGHRS, CDR2 YFSETQ, per germline. CDR3: CASSLRGVKIGANVLTF. CDR3 in DNA: TGCGCCAGCAGCTTGCGGGGGGTTAAAATTGGGGCCAACGTCCTGACTTTC.

This chain links TRBV5-1 with TRBJ2-2; the match to TRBD2 covers 9 bases. Per the germline V gene, CDR1 is SGHRS and CDR2 is YFSETQ. J was trimmed by 3 bases and V by 4 bases; bases with no gene match: 7. The CDR3 sequence is 16 residues long. CDR3 amino acids: CASSPRVAGDTGELFF. The CDR3 DNA reads TGCGCCAGCAGCCCCAGGGTAGCGGGAGACACCGGGGAGCTGTTTTTT.

V and J are TRBV7-9 and TRBJ1-2; a possible D gene is TRBD1 (6 bases). The CDR3 contains 16 residues. V was clipped by 3 bases and J by 7 bases, with 21 bases between them. Looked up from germline, CDR1 is SEHNR and CDR2 is FQNEAQ (reference sequence). For the CDR3, the DNA is TGTGCCAGCAGCTTTTGGGGGCAGGGTGATACGGGTGGCTACACCTTC. It yields the protein CASSFWGQGDTGGYTF.

The J gene is TRBJ2-1, the V gene TRBV21-1; TRBD2 is the table's D call and was not checked against the DNA. TRBV21-1 is reported as a pseudogene. This CDR3 has 18 amino acids. CDR3 nucleotide sequence: TGTGCCAGCAGCAAGAGGCGGTCCCGAGGACTTAATTGCAATGAGCAGTTCTTC. This translates into CASSKRRSRGLNCNEQFF.

The V gene is TRBV28, the J gene TRBJ1-5; TRBD1 aligns across 9 bases. Germline V gives CDR1 MDHEN, CDR2 SYDVKM. V gave up 6 bases and J gave up 7 bases; unmatched junction bases: 7. This CDR3 is 14 amino acids long. Here the CDR3 reads CASRTGGLGQPQHF. The DNA of the CDR3 is TGTGCCAGCAGAACAGGGGGCTTAGGACAGCCCCAGCATTTT.

The rearrangement joins TRBV10-2 to TRBJ2-2; TRBD1 might be the D (5 bases). Germline V gene data show CDR1 as WSHSY and CDR2 as SAAADI. The CDR3 runs to 14 residues. Trimming stripped 2 bases from V and 4 bases from J, with 8 bases between. The CDR3 loop reads CASSEETVTGELFF. Written as DNA, the CDR3 is TGCGCCAGCAGTGAGGAGACAGTCACCGGGGAGCTGTTTTTT.

The J gene is TRBJ2-3, the V gene TRBV11-2, with 11 nucleotides matching TRBD2. There are 17 residues in the CDR3. V lost 0 bases to trimming and J lost 7 bases; unmatched junction nucleotides: 9. The V gene's germline CDR1 is SGHAT and CDR2 FQNNGV. The CDR3: CASSLDRGTSGLYTQYF. The CDR3 bases are TGTGCCAGCAGCTTAGATCGGGGGACTAGCGGACTCTATACGCAGTATTTT.

This chain joins TRBV10-1 and TRBJ2-7; 8 bases align to TRBD1. The junction had 11 bases not matched to a gene; V was cut back by 2 bases and J by 2 bases. From germline, CDR1 is WNHNN and CDR2 SYGVQD (reference sequence). This CDR3 comprises 17 residues. The CDR3 DNA reads as TGCGCCAGCAGTGAGCCTGCGGACAGGGTCGTTGCCTACGAGCAGTACTTC. Translation: CASSEPADRVVAYEQYF.

The J gene is TRBJ1-1, the V gene TRBV11-1; D remains ambiguous. The CDR3 covers 13 residues. V dropped 3 bases and J dropped 7 bases, with 12 bases sitting between them. CDR1 and CDR2 from the germline V gene are SGHAT and FQDESV (reference sequence). CDR3 nucleotide sequence: TGTGCCAGCAGCTTGAGATTCCTCAATGAAGCTTTCTTT. As protein: CASSLRFLNEAFF.